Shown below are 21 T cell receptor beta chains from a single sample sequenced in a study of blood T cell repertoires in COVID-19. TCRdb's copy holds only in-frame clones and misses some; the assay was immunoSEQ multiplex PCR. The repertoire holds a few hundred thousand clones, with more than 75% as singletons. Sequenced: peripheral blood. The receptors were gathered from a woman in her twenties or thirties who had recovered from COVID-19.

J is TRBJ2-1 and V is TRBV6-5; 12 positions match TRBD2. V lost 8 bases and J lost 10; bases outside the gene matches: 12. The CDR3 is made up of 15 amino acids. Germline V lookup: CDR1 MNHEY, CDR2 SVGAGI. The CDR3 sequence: CASSIDGLAGNEQFF. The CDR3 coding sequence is TGTGCCAGCTCGATCGACGGACTAGCGGGAAACGAGCAGTTCTTC.

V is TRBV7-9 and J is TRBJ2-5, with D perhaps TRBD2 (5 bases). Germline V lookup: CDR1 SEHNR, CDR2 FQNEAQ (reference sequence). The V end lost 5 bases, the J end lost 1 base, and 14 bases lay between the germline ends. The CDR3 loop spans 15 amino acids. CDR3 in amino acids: CASSLRRAGQETQYF. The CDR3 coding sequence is TGTGCCAGCAGCCTCCGGCGGGCCGGCCAAGAGACCCAGTACTTC.

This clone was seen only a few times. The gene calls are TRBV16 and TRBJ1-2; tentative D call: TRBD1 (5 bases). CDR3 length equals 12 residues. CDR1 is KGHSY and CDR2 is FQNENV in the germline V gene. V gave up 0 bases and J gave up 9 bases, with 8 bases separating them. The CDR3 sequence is CASSQSGGSYTF. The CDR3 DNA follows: TGTGCCAGCAGCCAATCCGGGGGGAGCTACACCTTC.

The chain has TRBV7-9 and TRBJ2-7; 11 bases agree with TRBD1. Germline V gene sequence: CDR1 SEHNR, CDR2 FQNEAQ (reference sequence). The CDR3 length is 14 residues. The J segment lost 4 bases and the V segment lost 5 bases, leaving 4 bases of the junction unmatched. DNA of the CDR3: TGTGCCAGCAGCCAAGGGACAGGGGGGTACGAGCAGTACTTC. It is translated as CASSQGTGGYEQYF.

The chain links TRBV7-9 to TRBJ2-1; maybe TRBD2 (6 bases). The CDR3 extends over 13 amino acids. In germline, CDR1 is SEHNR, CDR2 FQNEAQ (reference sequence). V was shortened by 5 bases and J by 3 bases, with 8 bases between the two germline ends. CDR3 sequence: CASSRGNYNEQFF. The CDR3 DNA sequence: TGTGCCAGCAGCCGCGGGAACTACAATGAGCAGTTCTTC.

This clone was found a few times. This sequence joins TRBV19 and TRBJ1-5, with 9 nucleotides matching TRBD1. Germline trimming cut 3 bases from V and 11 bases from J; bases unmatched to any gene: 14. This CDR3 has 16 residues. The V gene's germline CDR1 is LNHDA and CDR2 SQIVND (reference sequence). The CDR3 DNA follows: TGTGCCAGTAGTATTGGGATATGGGACAGGGTTCCCACCCAGCATTTT. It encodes CASSIGIWDRVPTQHF.

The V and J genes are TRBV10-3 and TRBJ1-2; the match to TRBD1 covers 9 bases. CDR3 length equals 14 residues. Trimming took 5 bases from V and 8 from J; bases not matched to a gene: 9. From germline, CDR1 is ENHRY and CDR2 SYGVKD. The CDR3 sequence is CAISNMGQGRGYTF. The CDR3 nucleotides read TGTGCCATCAGTAACATGGGACAGGGACGCGGCTACACCTTC.

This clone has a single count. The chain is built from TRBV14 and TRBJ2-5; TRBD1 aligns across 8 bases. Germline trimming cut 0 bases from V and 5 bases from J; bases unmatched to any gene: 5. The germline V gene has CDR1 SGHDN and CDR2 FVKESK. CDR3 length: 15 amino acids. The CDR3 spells CASSQDLNRGETQYF. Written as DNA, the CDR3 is TGTGCCAGCAGCCAAGACCTCAACAGGGGGGAGACCCAGTACTTC.

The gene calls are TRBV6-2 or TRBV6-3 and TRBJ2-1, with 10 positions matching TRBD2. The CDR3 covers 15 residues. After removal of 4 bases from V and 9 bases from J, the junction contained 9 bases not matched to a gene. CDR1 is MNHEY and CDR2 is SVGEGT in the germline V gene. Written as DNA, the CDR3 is TGTGCCAGCAGTTCCAGCGGGAGGGCCGGAGGTGAGCAGTTCTTC. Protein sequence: CASSSSGRAGGEQFF.

The CDR3 spells CAWSSNPGEKLFF. The DNA of the CDR3 is TGTGCCTGGAGTTCGAACCCGGGTGAAAAACTGTTTTTT. V and J are TRBV30 and TRBJ1-4; no clear D. The CDR3 loop spans 13 amino acids. With 2 bases removed from V and 7 bases from J, the gap between germline ends came to 11 bases. CDR1 and CDR2 from the germline V gene are GTSNPN and SVGIG (reference sequence).

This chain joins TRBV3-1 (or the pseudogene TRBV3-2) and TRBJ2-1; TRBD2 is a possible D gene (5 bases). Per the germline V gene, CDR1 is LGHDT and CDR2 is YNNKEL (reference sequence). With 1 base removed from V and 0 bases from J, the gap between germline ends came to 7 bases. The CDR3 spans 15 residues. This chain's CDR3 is CASSQGLSSYNEQFF. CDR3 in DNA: TGTGCCAGCAGCCAAGGACTAAGCTCCTACAATGAGCAGTTCTTC.

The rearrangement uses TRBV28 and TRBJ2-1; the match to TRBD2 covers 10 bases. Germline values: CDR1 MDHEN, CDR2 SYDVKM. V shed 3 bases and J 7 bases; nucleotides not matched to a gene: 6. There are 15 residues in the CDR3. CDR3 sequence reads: CASSLVASGRNEQFF. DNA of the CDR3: TGTGCCAGCAGTTTGGTAGCTAGCGGGAGAAATGAGCAGTTCTTC.

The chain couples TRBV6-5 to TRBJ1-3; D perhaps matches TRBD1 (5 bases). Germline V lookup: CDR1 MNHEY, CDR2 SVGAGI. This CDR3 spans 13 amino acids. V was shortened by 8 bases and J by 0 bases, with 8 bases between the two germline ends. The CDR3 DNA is TGTGCCAGCCAGGGCAGCTCTGGAAACACCATATATTTT. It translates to CASQGSSGNTIYF.

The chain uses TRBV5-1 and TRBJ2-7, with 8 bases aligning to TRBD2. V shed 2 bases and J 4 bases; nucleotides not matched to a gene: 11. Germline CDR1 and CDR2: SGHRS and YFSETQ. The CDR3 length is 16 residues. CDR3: CASSLGSVAGRYEQYF. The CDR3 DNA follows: TGCGCCAGCAGCTTAGGATCCGTAGCGGGGCGGTACGAGCAGTACTTC.

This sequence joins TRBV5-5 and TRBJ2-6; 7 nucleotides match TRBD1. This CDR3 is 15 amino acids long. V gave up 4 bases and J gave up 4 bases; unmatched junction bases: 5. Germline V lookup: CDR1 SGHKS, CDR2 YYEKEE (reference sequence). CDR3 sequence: CASSPTGAGANVLTF. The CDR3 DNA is TGTGCCAGCAGCCCAACAGGGGCAGGGGCCAACGTCCTGACTTTC.

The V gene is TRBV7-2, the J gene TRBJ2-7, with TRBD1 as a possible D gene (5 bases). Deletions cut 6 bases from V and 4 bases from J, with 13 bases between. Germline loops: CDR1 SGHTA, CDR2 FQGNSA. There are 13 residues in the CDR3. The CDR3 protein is CASSDRINYEQYF. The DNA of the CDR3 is TGTGCCAGCAGTGACAGAATTAATTACGAGCAGTACTTC.

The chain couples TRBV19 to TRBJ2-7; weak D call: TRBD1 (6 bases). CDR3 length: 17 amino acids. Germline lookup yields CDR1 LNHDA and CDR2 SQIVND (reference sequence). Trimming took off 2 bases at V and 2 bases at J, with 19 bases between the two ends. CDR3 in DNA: TGTGCCAGTAGTATAAGGGGGAGAGAGCAATTTCCCTACGAGCAGTACTTC. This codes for CASSIRGREQFPYEQYF. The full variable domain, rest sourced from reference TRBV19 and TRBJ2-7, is DGGITQSPKYLFRKEGQNVTLSCEQNLNHDAMYWYRQDPGQGLRLIYYSQIVNDFQKGDIAEGYSVSREKKESFPLTVTSAQKNPTAFYLCASSIRGREQFPYEQYFGPGTRLTVT.

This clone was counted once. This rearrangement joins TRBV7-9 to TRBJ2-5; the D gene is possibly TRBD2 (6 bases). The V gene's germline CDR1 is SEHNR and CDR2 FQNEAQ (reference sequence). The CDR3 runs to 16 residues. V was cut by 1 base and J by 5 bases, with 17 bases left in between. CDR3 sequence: CASSLGGAGSVETQYF. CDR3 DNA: TGTGCCAGCAGCTTAGGGGGAGCGGGCAGTGTTGAGACCCAGTACTTC. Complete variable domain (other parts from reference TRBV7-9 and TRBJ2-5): DTGVSQNPRHKITKRGQNVTFRCDPISEHNRLYWYRQTLGQGPEFLTYFQNEAQLEKSRLLSDRFSAERPKGSFSTLEIQRTEQGDSAMYLCASSLGGAGSVETQYFGPGTRLLVL.

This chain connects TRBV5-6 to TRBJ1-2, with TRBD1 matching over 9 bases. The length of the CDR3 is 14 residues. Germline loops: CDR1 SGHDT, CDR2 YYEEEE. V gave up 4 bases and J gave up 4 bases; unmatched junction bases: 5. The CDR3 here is CASSEQGAVYGYTF. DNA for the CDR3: TGTGCCAGCAGCGAACAGGGGGCGGTCTATGGCTACACCTTC.

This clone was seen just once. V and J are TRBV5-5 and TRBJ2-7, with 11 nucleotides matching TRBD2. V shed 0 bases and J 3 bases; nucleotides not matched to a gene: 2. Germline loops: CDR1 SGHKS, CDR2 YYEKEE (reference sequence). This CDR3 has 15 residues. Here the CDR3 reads CASSLELAGVYEQYF. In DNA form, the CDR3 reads TGTGCCAGCAGCTTGGAACTAGCGGGAGTCTACGAGCAGTACTTC.

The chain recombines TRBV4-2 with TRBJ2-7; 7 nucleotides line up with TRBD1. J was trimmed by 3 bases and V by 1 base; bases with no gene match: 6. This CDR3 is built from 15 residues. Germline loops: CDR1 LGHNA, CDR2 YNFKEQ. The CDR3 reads CASSQAGTENYEQYF. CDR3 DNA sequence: TGTGCCAGCAGCCAAGCCGGGACAGAGAACTACGAGCAGTACTTC.